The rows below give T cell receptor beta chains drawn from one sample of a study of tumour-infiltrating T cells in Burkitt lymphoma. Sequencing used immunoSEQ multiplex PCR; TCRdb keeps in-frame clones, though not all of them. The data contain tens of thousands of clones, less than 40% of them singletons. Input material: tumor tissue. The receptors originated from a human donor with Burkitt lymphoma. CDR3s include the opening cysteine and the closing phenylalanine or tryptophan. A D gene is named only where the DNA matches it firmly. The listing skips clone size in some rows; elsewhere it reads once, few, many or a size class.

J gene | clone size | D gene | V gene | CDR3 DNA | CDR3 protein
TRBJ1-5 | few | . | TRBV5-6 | TGTGCCAGCAGCTTGGCGGGGGGGCGAGGGCAGCCCCAGCATTTT | CASSLAGGRGQPQHF
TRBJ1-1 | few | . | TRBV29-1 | TGCAGCGTTCCGGGCATGAACACTGAAGCTTTCTTT | CSVPGMNTEAFF
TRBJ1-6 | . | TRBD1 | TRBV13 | TGTGCCAGCAGCCACAGGGGGCGCCGATCACCCCTCCACTTT | CASSHRGRRSPLHF
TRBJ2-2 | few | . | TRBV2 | TGTGCCAGCAGTGAAGCTCGTGATCCTTTTTTT | CASSEARDPFF
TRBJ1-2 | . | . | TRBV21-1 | TGTGCCAGCAGCAAGTTACAGGAGAACTATGGCTACACCTTC | CASSKLQENYGYTF
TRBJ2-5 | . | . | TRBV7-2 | TGTGCCAGCAGCTTAGCGGGGACAGCGGGGGAGACCCAGTACTTC | CASSLAGTAGETQYF
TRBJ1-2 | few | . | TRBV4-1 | TGCGCCAGCAGCCATCGAACAGCCTATGGCTACACCTTC | CASSHRTAYGYTF
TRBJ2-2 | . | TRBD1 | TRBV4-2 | TGTGCCAGCAGCCAAGCCCTCGGGACAGGGGGTAGGACTGGGGAGCTGTTTTTT | CASSQALGTGGRTGELFF
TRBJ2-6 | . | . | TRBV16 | TGTGCCAGCAGCCAATTGGGTTGGGAATCTGGGGCCAACGTCCTGACTTTC | CASSQLGWESGANVLTF
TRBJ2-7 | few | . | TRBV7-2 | TGTGCCAGCAGCCGGTCCTACGAGCAGTACTTC | CASSRSYEQYF
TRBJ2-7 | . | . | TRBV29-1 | TGCAGCGTTGGGGAGACGGGCGAGCAGTACTTC | CSVGETGEQYF
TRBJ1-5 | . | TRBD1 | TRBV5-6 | TGTGCCAGCAGCTACCGACAGGGACGGGGCCAGCCCCAGCATTTT | CASSYRQGRGQPQHF
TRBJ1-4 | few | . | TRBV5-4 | TGTGCCAGCAGTCCCGGGGGGGGATCGCGGACAACTAATGAAAAACTGTTTTTT | CASSPGGGSRTTNEKLFF
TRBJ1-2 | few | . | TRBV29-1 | TGCAGCGTTGAAGTTGACAGATCCCATGGCTACACCTTC | CSVEVDRSHGYTF
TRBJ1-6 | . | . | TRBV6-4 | TGTGCCAGCAAATCGTCTTGGGGGAATTCCAATTCACCCCTCCACTTT | CASKSSWGNSNSPLHF
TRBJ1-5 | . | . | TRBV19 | TGTGCCAGTCGGCGGCGCAGCAATCAGCCCCAGCATTTT | CASRRRSNQPQHF
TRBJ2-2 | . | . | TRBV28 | TGTGCCGGCAAACACCAGAACACCGGGGAGCTGTTTTTT | CAGKHQNTGELFF
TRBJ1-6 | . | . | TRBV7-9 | TGTGCCAGCAGCTCTAGCCCGGAGTCACCCCTCCACTTT | CASSSSPESPLHF
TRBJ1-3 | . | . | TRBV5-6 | TGTGCCAGCAGCTTAGACCCTGGGGCTGGAAACACCATATATTTT | CASSLDPGAGNTIYF
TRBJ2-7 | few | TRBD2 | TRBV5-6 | TGTGCCAGCAGCTTGCGCCCGGGGGGAAACTACGAGCAGTACTTC | CASSLRPGGNYEQYF
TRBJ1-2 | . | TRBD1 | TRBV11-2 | TGTGCCAGCAGCTTAGCCACAGGGGACTATGGCTACACCTTC | CASSLATGDYGYTF
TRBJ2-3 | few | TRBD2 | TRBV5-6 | TGTGCCAGCAGCTCTAGAGGGGGACTAGCGGGGGGGCGAGATACGCAGTATTTT | CASSSRGGLAGGRDTQYF